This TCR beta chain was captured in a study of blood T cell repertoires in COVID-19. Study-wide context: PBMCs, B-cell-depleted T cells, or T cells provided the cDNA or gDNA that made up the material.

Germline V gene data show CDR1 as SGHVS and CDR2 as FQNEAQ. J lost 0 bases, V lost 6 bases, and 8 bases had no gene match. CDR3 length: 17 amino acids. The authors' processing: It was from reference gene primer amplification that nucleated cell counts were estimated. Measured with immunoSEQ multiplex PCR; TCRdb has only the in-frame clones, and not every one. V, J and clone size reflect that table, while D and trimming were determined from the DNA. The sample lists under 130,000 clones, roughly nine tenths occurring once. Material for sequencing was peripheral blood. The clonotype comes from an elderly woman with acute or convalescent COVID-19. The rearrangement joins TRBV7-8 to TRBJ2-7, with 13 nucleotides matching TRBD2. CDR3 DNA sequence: TGTGCCAGCAGTCAGACTAGCGGGGGGCAGAGCTCCTACGAGCAGTACTTC. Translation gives CASSQTSGGQSSYEQYF.